Included here is one T cell receptor (beta chain) sequence, with context. There are a few counts of this clonotype. There is no known antigen for this receptor. No quality values exist for individual bases; no much larger clone is one base distant. Ficoll-Paque density gradient centrifugation was the method used to isolate PBMCs. These data belong to a study of T-cell memory formation after mild COVID-19 (dated by TCRdb to about 2021). Regarding the complete study: TCR sequence clusters from the two donors were found to be largely donor specific. In a couple of donors, T-cell clones that expanded and contracted after mild COVID-19 were followed by sequencing TCRalpha and TCRbeta repertoires longitudinally. The cohort comprised two young, previously healthy adult volunteers, one female and one male.

CDR1 and CDR2 were assigned from the germline V gene as SGHTA and FQGNSA. V lost 1 base and J lost 2 bases; the stretch between them is 12 bases long. The CDR3 holds 15 amino acids from the cysteine to the phenylalanine. The sequence is cut down to CDR3 DNA, 45 bases in frame from base 1. The investigation overall reported the following: SARS-CoV-2 specificity of the second-wave clones peaking on day 37 was not confirmed. The detection of some responding clones in pre-infection memory suggests that pre-existing cross-reactive memory T cells joined the SARS-CoV-2 response. Contracting CD4+ clones turned up mainly in the CM and EM memory subsets, whereas EMRA was where CD8+ clones were enriched. Balanced CD4/CD8 phenotypes were observed for clones contracting from day 15 to 85, whereas a bias towards CD4+ was observed for a second wave of clones expanding from day 15 to 37. The study covered only a couple of mild cases, and larger cohorts including severe cases with pre-infection samples were considered necessary.

The listed sequencing device is Illumina NovaSeq 6000. TCRalpha and TCRbeta cDNA libraries were built by 5'RACE with constant-segment primers, adding sample barcodes and unique molecular identifiers. Trizol reagent was used to extract RNA from every sample. Library amplification was performed in two PCR steps, and a second sample barcode and Illumina TruSeq adapters were introduced in the second step. Sequencing of libraries was performed on an Illumina NovaSeq with 2 x 150 bp paired-end reads. For the original study's pipeline: With migec v1.2.7, reads were demultiplexed and then collapsed into UMI-guided consensus sequences. Using mixcr v2.1.11, the UMI consensuses were aligned to TRA and TRB V and J templates and assembled into clonotypes. Expanded or contracted clonotypes were those called significant by both edgeR and NoisET, with noise models trained on biological replicates. For edgeR calls, the thresholds were a false discovery rate-adjusted p below 0.01 and a log2 fold-change of 1. As an exploratory analysis of dynamics, PCA with hierarchical clustering was applied to max-normalized trajectories of the 1000 most abundant clonotypes. Each responding clone was given a CD4 or CD8 phenotype based on the CD4+ and CD8+ repertoires, which had been sequenced separately. Clones were called with MiXCR by TCRdb after fastp trimmed the public reads at Q25, and only in-frame beta chains were retained. Under each unique CDR3 protein, matching rows form one entry showing the most common genes and DNA. The V and J calls and clone size are TCRdb's, not the authors'. Counted in this sample were fewer than 300,000 distinct CDR3 sequences; over 15% of them appeared once. The ten largest clones capture around a fifth of the sample.

The receptor comes from a man aged 18 to 30 who had mild COVID-19 (a few samples of this study predate the infection). The sample titles of this study are shuffled in the database, so cell type and time point are left out; the donor was told from shared clones. In this chain, TRBV7-2 is recombined with TRBJ2-7; the D element might be TRBD1 or TRBD2, as each aligns at 5 bases. What was sequenced was PBMCs or a T cell subset sorted from them (not recorded which). The CDR3 reads CASSLVGEGPYEQYF. The sequenced DNA: TGTGCCAGCAGCTTAGTGGGAGAGGGGCCCTACGAGCAGTACTTC.